A selection of T cell receptor beta chains follows, all from one sample in a study of T cells in Graves' hyperthyroidism and ophthalmopathy. TCRdb analysed the multiplex PCR reads with MiXCR anew, one entry per CDR3 protein. This table holds under 300,000 distinct CDR3 sequences, 10% to 15% found once. Material for sequencing was blood. All receptors come from a woman in her twenties or thirties with Graves' hyperthyroidism that later progressed to Graves' ophthalmopathy. The CDR3 runs from the conserved cysteine through the conserved F or W. The order of the fields is V gene, D gene, clone size, J gene, CDR3 DNA, CDR3 protein. A D gene is named only where the DNA matches it firmly. The size entry is marked missing in some rows and otherwise reads once, few, many or a size class.

V gene: TRBV6-2/TRBV6-3; D gene: -; clone size: many; J gene: TRBJ2-5; CDR3 DNA: TGTGCCAGCAGTGAACAAGAGACCCAGTACTTC; CDR3 protein: CASSEQETQYF
V gene: TRBV13; D gene: TRBD1; clone size: many; J gene: TRBJ2-7; CDR3 DNA: TGTGCCAGCAGCTCCCCCGGGACAGGACCATACGAGCAGTACTTC; CDR3 protein: CASSSPGTGPYEQYF
V gene: TRBV9; D gene: TRBD1; clone size: few; J gene: TRBJ1-5; CDR3 DNA: TGTGCCAGCAGCGAAGGGGGACAGTCCAATCAGCCCCAGCATTTT; CDR3 protein: CASSEGGQSNQPQHF
V gene: TRBV19; D gene: -; clone size: many; J gene: TRBJ1-1; CDR3 DNA: TGTGCCAGTAGTCACAGGGATGGCAAAAACACTGAAGCTTTCTTT; CDR3 protein: CASSHRDGKNTEAFF
V gene: TRBV6-1; D gene: TRBD2; clone size: few; J gene: TRBJ2-7; CDR3 DNA: TGTGCCAGCGGGAGCGGGAGGGCCGCTTACGAGCAGTACTTC; CDR3 protein: CASGSGRAAYEQYF
V gene: TRBV27; D gene: TRBD2; clone size: many; J gene: TRBJ2-7; CDR3 DNA: TGTGCCAGCAGTTTATCGATACGGGAGGCCGCTAAGGAGCAGTACTTC; CDR3 protein: CASSLSIREAAKEQYF
V gene: TRBV4-3; D gene: TRBD1; clone size: many; J gene: TRBJ2-5; CDR3 DNA: TGCGCCAGCAGCCAAGATGGACAGGGCGGAGAGACCCAGTACTTC; CDR3 protein: CASSQDGQGGETQYF
V gene: TRBV9; D gene: TRBD2; clone size: many; J gene: TRBJ2-7; CDR3 DNA: TGTGCCAGCAGCGCGGGACTAGCGGGTTCCGACTACGAGCAGTACTTC; CDR3 protein: CASSAGLAGSDYEQYF
V gene: TRBV7-2; D gene: TRBD2; clone size: many; J gene: TRBJ2-1; CDR3 DNA: TGTGCCAGCAGCCCCACTAGCGGGGGGCGCAATGAGCAGTTCTTC; CDR3 protein: CASSPTSGGRNEQFF
V gene: TRBV10-1; D gene: -; clone size: -; J gene: TRBJ2-6; CDR3 DNA: TGCGCCAGCAGTTATCTTTTTGGGACAAGGAAAACTGGGGCCAACGTCCTGACTTTC; CDR3 protein: CASSYLFGTRKTGANVLTF
V gene: TRBV10-3; D gene: TRBD2; clone size: many; J gene: TRBJ2-7; CDR3 DNA: TGTGCCATCAGGGGGACTAGCGGGAGAAGATACGAGCAGTACTTC; CDR3 protein: CAIRGTSGRRYEQYF
V gene: TRBV4-3; D gene: TRBD2; clone size: -; J gene: TRBJ2-3; CDR3 DNA: TGCGCCAGCAGCCAATCGGGGGGACTAGCGGGAACCGAGTTGGGCACAGATACGCAGTATTTT; CDR3 protein: CASSQSGGLAGTELGTDTQYF
V gene: TRBV11-2; D gene: TRBD2; clone size: many; J gene: TRBJ2-3; CDR3 DNA: TGTGCCAGCAGCTCGGGACTAGCGGGGCTCTTAAGCACAGATACGCAGTATTTT; CDR3 protein: CASSSGLAGLLSTDTQYF
V gene: TRBV3-1; D gene: -; clone size: many; J gene: TRBJ2-2; CDR3 DNA: TGTGCCAGCAGCCAGGTTAACACCGGGGAGCTGTTTTTT; CDR3 protein: CASSQVNTGELFF
V gene: TRBV5-1; D gene: -; clone size: -; J gene: TRBJ2-2; CDR3 DNA: TGCGCCAGCTCACCCCAGGACTACGGGGAGCTGTTTTTT; CDR3 protein: CASSPQDYGELFF
V gene: TRBV15; D gene: -; clone size: many; J gene: TRBJ1-2; CDR3 DNA: TGTGCCACCAGCAGAAACCGGGACGGACTTAACTATGGCTACACCTTC; CDR3 protein: CATSRNRDGLNYGYTF
V gene: TRBV30; D gene: -; clone size: few; J gene: TRBJ1-6; CDR3 DNA: TGTGCCTGGGGAGACGGGACAAATGGTAATTCACCCCTCCACTTT; CDR3 protein: CAWGDGTNGNSPLHF
V gene: TRBV5-6; D gene: -; clone size: -; J gene: TRBJ1-2; CDR3 DNA: TGTGCCAGCAGCTTGGGGGGATCCCACAACTATGGCTACACCTTC; CDR3 protein: CASSLGGSHNYGYTF
V gene: TRBV6-5; D gene: -; clone size: few; J gene: TRBJ1-2; CDR3 DNA: TGTGCCAGCAGTTACTCGAATTTCCATGGCTACACCTTC; CDR3 protein: CASSYSNFHGYTF
V gene: TRBV7-9; D gene: -; clone size: -; J gene: TRBJ2-1; CDR3 DNA: TGTGCCAGCAGCTTAACATACAATGAGCAGTTCTTC; CDR3 protein: CASSLTYNEQFF
V gene: TRBV9; D gene: -; clone size: many; J gene: TRBJ2-5; CDR3 DNA: TGTGCCAGCAGCGTAGATCGGGATCAGACCCAGTACTTC; CDR3 protein: CASSVDRDQTQYF
V gene: TRBV12-3/TRBV12-4; D gene: -; clone size: many; J gene: TRBJ2-7; CDR3 DNA: TGTGCCAGCAGCCCCCCGAACTACTACGAGCAGTACTTC; CDR3 protein: CASSPPNYYEQYF
V gene: TRBV7-2; D gene: TRBD2; clone size: -; J gene: TRBJ2-1; CDR3 DNA: TGTGCCAGCAGCTTACTGGGACTAGCGGGAGATGAGCAGTTCTTC; CDR3 protein: CASSLLGLAGDEQFF
V gene: TRBV27; D gene: TRBD1; clone size: many; J gene: TRBJ1-1; CDR3 DNA: TGTGCCAGCAGTTTAGGACAGGGTCGCGCTTTCTTT; CDR3 protein: CASSLGQGRAFF
V gene: TRBV28; D gene: TRBD1; clone size: many; J gene: TRBJ1-2; CDR3 DNA: TGTGCCGCGACAGGGGCGTCCCCCCCGCATGGCTACACCTTC; CDR3 protein: CAATGASPPHGYTF
V gene: TRBV10-3; D gene: -; clone size: many; J gene: TRBJ2-1; CDR3 DNA: TGTGCCATCAGGGGGGTGAAAGAGCAGTTCTTC; CDR3 protein: CAIRGVKEQFF
V gene: TRBV28; D gene: -; clone size: many; J gene: TRBJ1-5; CDR3 DNA: TGTGCCAGCAGGCCTACAGTTCTAAGCAATCAGCCCCAGCATTTT; CDR3 protein: CASRPTVLSNQPQHF
V gene: TRBV11-2; D gene: TRBD2; clone size: many; J gene: TRBJ2-1; CDR3 DNA: TGTGCCAGCAGCTCCCGACTAGCGGGAGATGAGCAGTTCTTC; CDR3 protein: CASSSRLAGDEQFF
V gene: TRBV4-3; D gene: -; clone size: few; J gene: TRBJ1-1; CDR3 DNA: TGCGCCAGCAGCCAATCTAGGGGGAACACTGAAGCTTTCTTT; CDR3 protein: CASSQSRGNTEAFF
V gene: TRBV7-2; D gene: -; clone size: many; J gene: TRBJ1-6; CDR3 DNA: TGTGCCAGCAGCTTAAGGGGCCGGGATAATTCACCCCTCCACTTT; CDR3 protein: CASSLRGRDNSPLHF
V gene: TRBV12-3/TRBV12-4; D gene: TRBD1; clone size: many; J gene: TRBJ2-7; CDR3 DNA: TGTGCCAGCAGACCGGGACAGAAATACGAGCAGTACTTC; CDR3 protein: CASRPGQKYEQYF
V gene: TRBV11-2; D gene: -; clone size: many; J gene: TRBJ2-1; CDR3 DNA: TGTGCCAGCAGCTACCTCCCGGGGGTCTCCTACAATGAGCAGTTCTTC; CDR3 protein: CASSYLPGVSYNEQFF
V gene: TRBV18; D gene: -; clone size: few; J gene: TRBJ2-2; CDR3 DNA: TGTGCCAGCTCACGGGCCGGGAACACCGGGGAGCTGTTTTTT; CDR3 protein: CASSRAGNTGELFF
V gene: TRBV5-1; D gene: -; clone size: many; J gene: TRBJ2-7; CDR3 DNA: TGCGCCAGCAGCCCCTATTTGGGCGTCAGGGACTACGAGCAGTACTTC; CDR3 protein: CASSPYLGVRDYEQYF
V gene: TRBV28; D gene: -; clone size: many; J gene: TRBJ2-5; CDR3 DNA: TGTGCCAGCGGTGATACGGTGCGGGAGACCCAGTACTTC; CDR3 protein: CASGDTVRETQYF
V gene: TRBV19; D gene: -; clone size: many; J gene: TRBJ1-5; CDR3 DNA: TGTGCCAGTAGTTCTGGCAGACGCCCCAATCAGCCCCAGCATTTT; CDR3 protein: CASSSGRRPNQPQHF
V gene: TRBV2; D gene: -; clone size: many; J gene: TRBJ2-3; CDR3 DNA: TGTGCCAGCAGCCCCGACACAGATACGCAGTATTTT; CDR3 protein: CASSPDTDTQYF
V gene: TRBV7-2; D gene: -; clone size: many; J gene: TRBJ2-5; CDR3 DNA: TGTGCCAGCAGCTTAGGAAGGTGGGAGACCCAGTACTTC; CDR3 protein: CASSLGRWETQYF
V gene: TRBV27; D gene: TRBD1; clone size: many; J gene: TRBJ1-1; CDR3 DNA: TGTGCCAGCAGCCTCTCCGGGACAGGGGTCACTGAAGCTTTCTTT; CDR3 protein: CASSLSGTGVTEAFF
V gene: TRBV6-2/TRBV6-3; D gene: TRBD1; clone size: many; J gene: TRBJ2-5; CDR3 DNA: TGTGCCAGCAGTTCCTCAGGGGGCCTAGAGACCCAGTACTTC; CDR3 protein: CASSSSGGLETQYF
V gene: TRBV7-2; D gene: -; clone size: many; J gene: TRBJ2-5; CDR3 DNA: TGTGCCAGCAGCCCCCAGCAGCCTCAAGAGACCCAGTACTTC; CDR3 protein: CASSPQQPQETQYF
V gene: TRBV11-2; D gene: TRBD1; clone size: many; J gene: TRBJ2-7; CDR3 DNA: TGTGCCAGCACCAAATTCCGGGACAGGGGGCCCTACGAGCAGTACTTC; CDR3 protein: CASTKFRDRGPYEQYF
V gene: TRBV6-1; D gene: -; clone size: -; J gene: TRBJ2-3; CDR3 DNA: TGTGCCAGCAGTGAAGTCCGGGGAGATACGCAGTATTTT; CDR3 protein: CASSEVRGDTQYF
V gene: TRBV7-2; D gene: -; clone size: few; J gene: TRBJ1-1; CDR3 DNA: TGTGCCAGCAACCCAGACGAATACCACACTGAAGCTTTCTTT; CDR3 protein: CASNPDEYHTEAFF
V gene: TRBV12-3/TRBV12-4; D gene: -; clone size: -; J gene: TRBJ1-1; CDR3 DNA: TGTGCCAGCAGTTGGGGCAACCCCACTGAAGCTTTCTTT; CDR3 protein: CASSWGNPTEAFF
V gene: TRBV28; D gene: -; clone size: -; J gene: TRBJ2-3; CDR3 DNA: TGTGCCAGCAGTTTGGTGCTAAACACCATTTTGTATTTT; CDR3 protein: CASSLVLNTILYF
V gene: TRBV24-1; D gene: TRBD2; clone size: many; J gene: TRBJ2-3; CDR3 DNA: TGTGCCACCAGTGATTTCCTGCGGGGGAGGGAGAGTAGCACAGATACGCAGTATTTT; CDR3 protein: CATSDFLRGRESSTDTQYF
V gene: TRBV6-1; D gene: TRBD1; clone size: few; J gene: TRBJ2-7; CDR3 DNA: TGTGCCAGCAGTTCTCTGACAGGGCGCTACGAGCAGTACTTC; CDR3 protein: CASSSLTGRYEQYF
V gene: TRBV6-1; D gene: -; clone size: many; J gene: TRBJ1-2; CDR3 DNA: TGTGCCAGCCTAGACAGACTAAGTTCTAACTATGGCTACACCTTC; CDR3 protein: CASLDRLSSNYGYTF
V gene: TRBV6-1; D gene: -; clone size: many; J gene: TRBJ2-4; CDR3 DNA: TGTGCCAGCAAGACGTTAGCCAAAAACATTCAGTACTTC; CDR3 protein: CASKTLAKNIQYF
V gene: TRBV28; D gene: -; clone size: many; J gene: TRBJ2-4; CDR3 DNA: TGTGCCAGTAAGAGTGGAGCCAAAAACATTCAGTACTTC; CDR3 protein: CASKSGAKNIQYF
V gene: TRBV7-3; D gene: -; clone size: many; J gene: TRBJ1-3; CDR3 DNA: TGTGCCAGCAGCTTAAGGGGGAACTCTGGAAACACCATATATTTT; CDR3 protein: CASSLRGNSGNTIYF
V gene: TRBV5-4; D gene: -; clone size: few; J gene: TRBJ1-2; CDR3 DNA: TGTGCCAGCCGGGACTTCGATTGGACTGGCTACACCTTC; CDR3 protein: CASRDFDWTGYTF
V gene: TRBV28; D gene: -; clone size: many; J gene: TRBJ2-7; CDR3 DNA: TGTGCCAGCACCCAACGGACAGAGCAGTACTTC; CDR3 protein: CASTQRTEQYF